The clone carrying this TCR beta chain has only a few counts. The antigen remains unidentified. V gave up 1 base and J gave up 1 base, with 11 bases separating them. This CDR3 contains 14 residues. The germline gives CDR1 DFQATT, CDR2 SNEGSKA (reference sequence). The sample originates from a study of T-cell memory formation after mild COVID-19. Broader study findings: CD4+ clones that contracted lay mainly in CM and EM; CD8+ ones lay in EMRA. SARS-CoV-2 specificity of second-wave clones peaking day 37 was unconfirmed. The finding that pre-infection memory included some responding clones suggested that cross-reactive memory joined.

5'RACE primed from the constant segment yielded TCR alpha and TCR beta cDNA libraries bearing sample barcodes and UMIs. TCRdb ran MiXCR on the 5' RACE reads and lists one entry per CDR3 protein. The sample includes around 300,000 distinct CDR3 sequences, roughly an eighth of them seen just once. The material sequenced was PBMCs or a T cell subset sorted from them (not recorded which). The receptor was derived from a man in his late teens or twenties who had mild COVID-19 (a few samples of this study predate the infection). Cell type and time point are not known. The chain uses TRBV20-1 and TRBJ2-7; possibly TRBD2 for D (5 bases). Here the CDR3 DNA reads TGCAGTGCTAGAGGGCGCCCGGGGTCCTACGAGCAGTACTTC. Translating gives CSARGRPGSYEQYF.